This TCR beta chain was profiled in a study of blood T cells in healthy people across ages. Study-wide results and limits: Among T cells, TCR beta diversity per million cells dropped roughly linearly as age rose. The lack of PBMC sorting stopped any conclusive naive versus antigen-experienced comparison.

Together with a sample-barcoded 5' primer, a J-beta primer mix was included in a second PCR lasting about 7 to 12 cycles. One entry per CDR3 protein, called by TCRdb with MiXCR from the 5' RACE reads. This sample has fewer than 950,000 distinct CDR3 sequences, with about 55% found just once. The study recruited healthy Caucasian donors from Russia who were aged about 6 to 90. In regard to this clonotype: Its matching antigen is unknown.

The specimen sequenced was blood. The receptor comes from an older man in good health.

CDR3 coding DNA: TGTGCCACCTTGCACACAGGGGCCGGGGAGACCCAGTACTTC. It codes for CATLHTGAGETQYF. The V gene is TRBV3-1, the J gene TRBJ2-7; 7 positions match TRBD1. Matching the DNA end better, TRBJ2-5 makes the J call doubtful. Germline V gene data show CDR1 as LGHDT and CDR2 as YNNKEL (reference sequence). The CDR3 has 14 residues.